The next 22 T cell receptor beta chains were all read from a single sample in a study of blood T cell repertoires in COVID-19. Clones were read by immunoSEQ multiplex PCR, and TCRdb kept only the in-frame ones, dropping some. The sample records more than 45,000 clones, about 87% being singletons. The sample taken for sequencing was peripheral blood. All receptors come from a human donor with active COVID-19. The donor label of this sample is uncertain.

The chain links TRBV15 to TRBJ1-4; 7 bases fit TRBD1. V was pared by 5 bases and J by 3 bases, with 9 bases of the junction left unmatched. This CDR3 has 16 amino acids. CDR1 and CDR2 from the germline V gene are LNHNV and YYDKDF (reference sequence). DNA for the CDR3: TGTGCCACCAGCCCCTACCCCGGGACAGCTAATGAAAAACTGTTTTTT. The encoded protein is CATSPYPGTANEKLFF.

This clone was counted between two and nine times. V usage is TRBV2 and J usage is TRBJ2-7, with 9 bases identical to TRBD2. This CDR3 is built from 12 residues. Germline-derived CDR1 and CDR2 are SNHLY and FYNNEI. With V trimmed by 6 bases and J by 7 bases, 4 bases remained unmatched. The CDR3 spells CASSGLAQEQYF. CDR3 DNA sequence: TGTGCCAGCAGCGGACTAGCGCAGGAGCAGTACTTC.

This clone appeared a few times. The chain carries TRBV5-1 and TRBJ1-4, with 7 bases matching TRBD1. V lost 7 bases, J lost 7 bases, and 13 bases stayed unmatched. Germline CDR1 SGHRS, CDR2 YFSETQ. The CDR3 sequence is 15 residues long. The DNA for the CDR3 is TGCGCCAGCTCGTCGAGGGGGCGTTCGGTTGAAAAACTGTTTTTT. It is translated as CASSSRGRSVEKLFF.

The chain uses TRBV5-4 and TRBJ1-2; D perhaps matches TRBD1 (5 bases). Trimming pared 1 base from V and 6 bases from J, leaving 16 bases between. This CDR3 is 15 amino acids long. The germline V gene encodes CDR1 SGHNT and CDR2 YYREEE (reference sequence). CDR3 region: CASSLISSQGNGYTF. For the CDR3, the DNA is TGTGCCAGCAGCTTGATTAGTAGCCAGGGTAATGGCTACACCTTC.

This sequence joins TRBV4-3 and TRBJ2-7; 9 bases are shared with TRBD1. The trim removed 0 bases at V and 4 bases at J, leaving 7 bases unmatched. The CDR3 length is 16 residues. Germline CDR1 reads LGHNA; CDR2 reads YSLEER. This CDR3 is CASSQDIGTGNYEQYF. In DNA, the CDR3 is TGCGCCAGCAGCCAAGATATTGGGACAGGGAATTACGAGCAGTACTTC.

V gene TRBV3-1 (or the pseudogene TRBV3-2) combines with J gene TRBJ2-3; 9 bases fit TRBD1. Trimming cost V 4 bases and J 7 bases; bases outside gene matches: 9. Germline V gene data show CDR1 as LGHDT and CDR2 as YNNKEL (reference sequence). The CDR3 is 15 residues long. In DNA, the CDR3 is TGTGCCAGCAGCCTATTGGGACAGGGCGCGAATACGCAGTATTTT. It translates to CASSLLGQGANTQYF.

This clone was detected a few times. This chain connects TRBV28 to TRBJ2-7; D is undetermined. The V end lost 6 bases, the J end lost 2 bases, and 14 bases lay between the germline ends. Germline assignment: CDR1 MDHEN and CDR2 SYDVKM. CDR3 length equals 14 residues. The CDR3 loop is CASSSRGSTYEQYF. The CDR3 region has the DNA TGTGCCAGCAGCTCTAGAGGCAGTACCTACGAGCAGTACTTC.

This clone was seen only once. The chain links TRBV18 to TRBJ2-5; 10 bases line up with TRBD1. The CDR3 has 14 residues. CDR1 and CDR2 (germline): KGHSH, LQKENI. V shed 2 bases and J 4 bases; nucleotides not matched to a gene: 1. CDR3 DNA sequence: TGTGCCAGCTCACCAAGGACAGGGGGAGAGACCCAGTACTTC. Its protein is CASSPRTGGETQYF.

The chain couples TRBV28 to TRBJ2-7; D perhaps matches TRBD2 (5 bases). CDR3 length equals 13 residues. CDR1 and CDR2 from the germline V gene are MDHEN and SYDVKM. V was pared by 7 bases and J by 6 bases, with 16 bases between. The CDR3 loop reads CASTDGYLAEQYF. The DNA for the CDR3 is TGTGCCAGCACCGACGGGTACCTAGCCGAGCAGTACTTC.

This clone was seen once. The V gene is TRBV5-4, the J gene TRBJ2-1; 9 bases agree with TRBD2. Trimming removed 4 bases from V and 9 bases from J; junction bases left unmatched: 14. The length of the CDR3 is 16 residues. From germline, CDR1 is SGHNT and CDR2 YYREEE (reference sequence). The CDR3 spells CASSHARTSEGGEQFF. The CDR3 DNA reads TGTGCCAGCAGCCACGCGAGGACTAGCGAAGGGGGTGAGCAGTTCTTC.

The chain joins TRBV2 to TRBJ1-5; TRBD1 is a possible D gene (5 bases). CDR1 SNHLY and CDR2 FYNNEI come from the germline V gene. This CDR3 is built from 13 residues. V was clipped by 7 bases and J by 3 bases, with 10 bases between them. Here the CDR3 reads CASNRQNNQPQHF. Written as DNA, the CDR3 is TGTGCCAGCAATCGACAGAACAATCAGCCCCAGCATTTT.

This clone was picked up a small number of times. The chain is built from TRBV29-1 and TRBJ2-7, with D uncertain. The CDR3 contains 12 residues. Germline V gene sequence: CDR1 SQVTM, CDR2 ANQGSEA. V was cut by 5 bases and J by 0 bases, with 8 bases left in between. In DNA form, the CDR3 reads TGCAGCGTTTCAGGCTACTCCTACGAGCAGTACTTC. Amino acid sequence: CSVSGYSYEQYF.

The V call is TRBV4-3, the J call TRBJ2-1; D is perhaps TRBD2 (6 bases). The CDR3 loop spans 16 amino acids. V was trimmed by 5 bases and J by 2 bases, leaving 16 bases between them. Germline V gives CDR1 LGHNA, CDR2 YSLEER. Written as DNA, the CDR3 is TGCGCCAGCAGCTACACTTCGGGAGCTACCTACAATGAGCAGTTCTTC. This translates into CASSYTSGATYNEQFF.

V usage is TRBV11-3 and J usage is TRBJ2-3; a weak D match, TRBD1 (6 bases). This CDR3 spans 14 amino acids. V lost 5 bases, J lost 5 bases, and 14 bases lay in between. Germline V gene data show CDR1 as SGHNT and CDR2 as YENEEA. The CDR3: CASSVQGGGDTQYF. The CDR3 DNA reads as TGTGCCAGCAGCGTACAGGGCGGTGGAGATACGCAGTATTTT.

This clone was seen more than once but under ten times. Other DNA sequences in the same sample also yield this CDR3. The chain joins TRBV5-1 to TRBJ1-1; the match to TRBD1 covers 8 bases. CDR3 length equals 14 residues. The germline V gene encodes CDR1 SGHRS and CDR2 YFSETQ. After removal of 4 bases from V and 2 bases from J, the junction contained 4 bases not matched to a gene. CDR3 region: CASSLDRANTEAFF. CDR3 sequence (DNA): TGCGCCAGCAGCCTGGACAGGGCTAACACTGAAGCTTTCTTT.

The chain recombines TRBV3-1 (or the pseudogene TRBV3-2) with TRBJ1-3, with TRBD1 matching 7 bases. The J segment lost 2 bases and the V segment lost 4 bases, leaving 11 bases of the junction unmatched. From germline, CDR1 is LGHDT and CDR2 YNNKEL (reference sequence). This CDR3 has 17 amino acids. The CDR3, as DNA: TGTGCCAGCAGCCGCGGGACAGCTAGGCCACCTGGAAACACCATATATTTT. Translation gives CASSRGTARPPGNTIYF.

J is TRBJ1-4 and V is TRBV28; tentative D call: TRBD1 (6 bases). The V gene lost 5 bases and the J gene lost 7 bases, with 17 bases spanning the gap. CDR3 size: 15 residues. Germline values: CDR1 MDHEN, CDR2 SYDVKM. CDR3 nucleotides: TGTGCCAGCAGTGCCCAACAGGGAAGGGGTGAAAAACTGTTTTTT. This encodes CASSAQQGRGEKLFF.

The V call is TRBV29-1, the J call TRBJ1-2; 8 bases align to TRBD1. V was pared by 8 bases and J by 4 bases, with 12 bases of the junction left unmatched. Germline lookup yields CDR1 SQVTM and CDR2 ANQGSEA. The CDR3 sequence is 14 residues long. CDR3 bases: TGCAGCTTCGGACAGGGTCCCAACCGCTATGGCTACACCTTC. Translated, it gives CSFGQGPNRYGYTF.

V and J are TRBV7-8 and TRBJ2-7, with TRBD2 identical over 12 bases. Per germline, CDR1 SGHVS and CDR2 FQNEAQ. The CDR3 loop spans 14 amino acids. The V and J ends lost 8 bases and 2 bases, in that order; junction bases with no gene match: 4. This chain's CDR3 is CASFPSGGAYEQYF. DNA of the CDR3: TGTGCCAGCTTCCCTAGCGGGGGGGCCTACGAGCAGTACTTC.

The genes are TRBV2 and TRBJ2-5; possibly TRBD1 for D (6 bases). Germline CDR1 SNHLY, CDR2 FYNNEI. CDR3 size: 15 residues. Trimming took 5 bases from V and 2 from J, leaving 15 bases between them. CDR3 bases: TGTGCCAGCAGTTCCCAAACTAGGGGGCAAGAGACCCAGTACTTC. Its protein product is CASSSQTRGQETQYF.

This sequence joins TRBV6-6 and TRBJ1-1; 8 bases map to TRBD1. The germline V gene has CDR1 MNHNY and CDR2 SVGAGI (reference sequence). This CDR3 has 15 amino acids. V lost 2 bases, J lost 3 bases, and 5 bases stayed unmatched. CDR3 residues: CASSYGQGTDTEAFF. The CDR3 DNA reads TGTGCCAGCAGTTACGGACAGGGAACGGACACTGAAGCTTTCTTT.

This clone was counted between two and nine times. Here the CDR3 DNA reads TGTGCCAGCAGCCCGTTTACACAGGGTTCCCACGAGCAGTACTTC. This translates into CASSPFTQGSHEQYF. This chain joins TRBV4-2 and TRBJ2-7, with TRBD1 as a possible D gene (6 bases). The CDR3 loop spans 15 amino acids. The V gene's germline CDR1 is LGHNA and CDR2 YNFKEQ. The V end lost 4 bases, the J end lost 5 bases, and 18 bases lay between the germline ends.